The 17 T cell receptor beta chains below come from one sample, sequenced in a study of CXCR3-negative and CXCR3-positive naive CD8 T cells. General study findings and limits: CXCR3-positive naive cells had TRB CDR3s that were more hydrophobic than CXCR3-negative naive cells had.

Their specific antigens are unknown. UMI-labeled 5' RACE yielded the TRB cDNA libraries. For each CDR3 protein, TCRdb gives one entry from its re-call of the 5' RACE reads, without DNA. This table holds some 150,000 distinct CDR3 sequences. The sample consisted of naive CXCR3+ CD8+ T cells from blood. Subset defined: CD45RO-CCR7+CD27+CD95- naive CD8+ T cells expressing CXCR3 (TNR3+). Receptors originate from a human donor in good health. Some clones in this sample may be carry-over from other donors' samples.

The chain recombines TRBV24-1 with TRBJ2-7; the TRBD1 assignment by TCRdb is unverifiable without DNA. CDR3 length equals 13 residues. From germline, CDR1 is KGHDR and CDR2 SFDVKD. This chain's CDR3 is CATSDPTGTEQYF.

The genes are TRBV27 and TRBJ2-1; without DNA, the TCRdb call of TRBD1 cannot be checked. Germline CDR1 reads MNHEY; CDR2 reads SMNVEV (reference sequence). The CDR3 totals 15 residues. The CDR3 region is CASSSTGQGTDEQFF.

The V call is TRBV7-8, the J call TRBJ2-1. Germline V CDR1 and CDR2: SGHVS, FQNEAQ. The CDR3 runs to 14 residues. CDR3 protein: CASSPTGNTNEQFF.

The chain couples TRBV19 to TRBJ1-5. Germline assignment: CDR1 LNHDA and CDR2 SQIVND (reference sequence). The CDR3 has 14 amino acids. CDR3 protein: CASSNQVLDQPQHF.

This chain joins TRBV7-9 and TRBJ1-2; the D call from TCRdb, TRBD1, cannot be confirmed without DNA. Germline V gene sequence: CDR1 SEHNR, CDR2 FQNEAQ (reference sequence). CDR3 length equals 14 residues. Here the CDR3 reads CASSTIQGNYGYTF.

This CDR3 reads CASSLLTGVSETQYF. The chain carries TRBV28 and TRBJ2-5; the D gene TCRdb calls, TRBD2, cannot be checked with no DNA. The germline V gene encodes CDR1 MDHEN and CDR2 SYDVKM. This CDR3 region has 15 residues.

V usage is TRBV7-9 and J usage is TRBJ2-5; TCRdb lists TRBD2, though no DNA is available to test this call. CDR3 length: 16 amino acids. Germline V lookup: CDR1 SEHNR, CDR2 FQNEAQ (reference sequence). The CDR3 is CASSETSGRARETQYF.

The chain couples TRBV7-2 to TRBJ1-2; TCRdb reports TRBD1, a call that lacks DNA to check it against. The length of the CDR3 is 16 residues. Germline loops: CDR1 SGHTA, CDR2 FQGNSA. CDR3 sequence reads: CASTPSGGGYYYGYTF.

The V call is TRBV13, the J call TRBJ1-1; TCRdb names TRBD1, which stays unverified in the absence of DNA. In germline, CDR1 is PRHDT, CDR2 FYEKMQ (reference sequence). This CDR3 comprises 14 residues. The CDR3 region is CASSFVTGDTEAFF.

This chain joins TRBV6-1 and TRBJ2-1; the TCRdb D gene call, TRBD1, has no DNA to confirm it. The CDR3 consists of 14 residues. Germline V CDR1 and CDR2: MNHNS, SASEGT. The CDR3 loop is CASSEALGDGEQFF.

The rearrangement uses TRBV12-3 or TRBV12-4 and TRBJ2-3; with no DNA, the TCRdb D assignment of TRBD2 cannot be verified. The CDR3 extends over 17 amino acids. CDR3 sequence: CASSTPLLAGVTDTQYF.

This chain connects TRBV4-1 to TRBJ2-6. CDR3 length equals 18 residues. Germline CDR1 reads MGHRA; CDR2 reads YSYEKL. CDR3 sequence: CASSQDTEFPSGANVLTF.

This chain uses TRBV6-5 with TRBJ2-3; TCRdb outputs TRBD2, but without DNA this stays unchecked. The CDR3 is 13 amino acids. CDR1 MNHEY and CDR2 SVGAGI come from the germline V gene. The CDR3 here is CASSYSGPDTQYF.

V usage is TRBV4-1 and J usage is TRBJ1-1; TCRdb outputs TRBD1, but without DNA this stays unchecked. This CDR3 has 15 residues. The germline gives CDR1 MGHRA, CDR2 YSYEKL. Here the CDR3 reads CASSQRAGENTEAFF.

The chain recombines TRBV15 with TRBJ2-3; TCRdb's D call, TRBD2, is unchecked because there is no DNA. This CDR3 is built from 17 residues. Per the germline V gene, CDR1 is LNHNV and CDR2 is YYDKDF (reference sequence). CDR3 protein: CATSGRSRVAETDTQYF.

The CDR3 is CSVRDDTDTQYF. The chain recombines TRBV29-1 with TRBJ2-3; TCRdb calls TRBD1, which cannot be checked without DNA. This CDR3 is 12 amino acids long. CDR1 and CDR2 (germline): SQVTM, ANQGSEA.

The rearrangement uses TRBV7-2 and TRBJ2-7; TCRdb selects TRBD1, and the lack of DNA leaves this call unchecked. Germline-derived CDR1 and CDR2 are SGHTA and FQGNSA. The CDR3 totals 16 residues. The CDR3 spells CASSPIWTGILYEQYF.